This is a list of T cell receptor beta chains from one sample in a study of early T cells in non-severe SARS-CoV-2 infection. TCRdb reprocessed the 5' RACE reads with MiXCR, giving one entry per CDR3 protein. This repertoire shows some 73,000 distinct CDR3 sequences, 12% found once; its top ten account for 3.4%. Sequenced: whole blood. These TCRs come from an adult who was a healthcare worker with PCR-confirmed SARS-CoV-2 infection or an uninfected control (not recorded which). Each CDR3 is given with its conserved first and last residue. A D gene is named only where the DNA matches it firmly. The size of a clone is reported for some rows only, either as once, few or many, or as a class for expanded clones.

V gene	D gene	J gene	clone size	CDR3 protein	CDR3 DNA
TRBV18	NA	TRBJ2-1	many	CASSPTQGGVDEQFF	TGTGCCAGCTCACCAACTCAGGGGGGAGTCGATGAGCAGTTCTTC
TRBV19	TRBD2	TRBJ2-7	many	CASSPTSGRYRSYEQYF	TGTGCCAGTAGTCCGACTAGCGGGAGATACCGCTCCTACGAGCAGTACTTC
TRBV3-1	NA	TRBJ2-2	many	CASSPLDLRRGELFF	TGTGCCAGCAGCCCCCTAGACCTTAGAAGGGGGGAGCTGTTTTTT
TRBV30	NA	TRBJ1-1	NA	CAWGGDRLF	TGTGCCTGGGGGGGAGACCGGCTCTTC
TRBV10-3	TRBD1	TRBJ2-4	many	CAISESWDSENIQYF	TGTGCCATCAGTGAGTCGTGGGACAGCGAAAACATTCAGTACTTC
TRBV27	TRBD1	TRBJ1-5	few	CASSFRGGQGNNQPQHF	TGTGCCAGCAGTTTTAGGGGGGGACAGGGAAACAATCAGCCCCAGCATTTT
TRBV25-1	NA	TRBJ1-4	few	CASSNRANEKLFF	TGTGCCAGCAGTAACAGGGCTAATGAAAAACTGTTTTTT
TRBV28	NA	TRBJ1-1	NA	CASSPTGGSRGNTEAFF	TGTGCCAGCAGTCCGACTGGGGGGTCCAGGGGGAACACTGAAGCTTTCTTT
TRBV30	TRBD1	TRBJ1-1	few	CAWGQVNTEAFF	TGTGCCTGGGGACAGGTGAACACTGAAGCTTTCTTT
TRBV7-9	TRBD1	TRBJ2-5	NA	CASSSLDRGGEETQYF	TGTGCCAGCAGCTCTCTGGACAGGGGTGGAGAAGAGACCCAGTACTTC
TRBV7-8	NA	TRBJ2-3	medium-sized	CASSLEAGSTDTQYF	TGTGCCAGCAGCTTAGAGGCGGGATCCACAGATACGCAGTATTTT
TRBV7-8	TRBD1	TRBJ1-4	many	CASSSRWTGREKLFF	TGTGCCAGCAGCTCTAGATGGACAGGGCGGGAAAAACTGTTTTTT
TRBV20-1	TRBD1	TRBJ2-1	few	CSARGPGQTYNEQFF	TGCAGTGCTCGCGGACCGGGACAGACCTACAATGAGCAGTTCTTC
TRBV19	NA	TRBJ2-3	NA	CASNPTTADTQYF	TGTGCCAGTAACCCGACTACCGCAGATACGCAGTATTTT
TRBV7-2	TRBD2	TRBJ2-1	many	CASSLSGTSVYNEQFF	TGTGCCAGCAGCTTATCCGGGACTAGCGTATACAATGAGCAGTTCTTC
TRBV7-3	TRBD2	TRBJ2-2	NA	CASSLGTNTGELFF	TGTGCCAGCAGCCTCGGGACTAATACCGGGGAGCTGTTTTTT
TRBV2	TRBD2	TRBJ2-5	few	CASRAASGILETQYF	TGTGCCAGCAGGGCGGCTAGCGGGATTTTAGAGACCCAGTACTTC
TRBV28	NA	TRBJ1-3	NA	CASSLAPFGNTIYF	TGTGCCAGCAGTTTAGCGCCATTCGGAAACACCATATATTTT
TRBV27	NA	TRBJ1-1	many	CASSIRQVTATEAFF	TGTGCCAGCAGTATAAGACAGGTGACTGCCACTGAAGCTTTCTTT
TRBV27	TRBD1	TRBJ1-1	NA	CASSLGRQGNTEAFF	TGTGCCAGCAGTTTAGGAAGACAGGGGAACACTGAAGCTTTCTTT
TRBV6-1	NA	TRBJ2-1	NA	CASYLRGGQSSYNEQFF	TGTGCCAGCTACCTCAGGGGAGGACAAAGCTCCTACAATGAGCAGTTCTTC
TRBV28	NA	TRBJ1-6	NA	CASSLVRQNSPLHF	TGTGCCAGCAGTTTGGTACGACAGAATTCACCCCTCCACTTT
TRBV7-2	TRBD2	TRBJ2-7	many	CASSHNSGGLGEQYF	TGTGCCAGCAGTCATAATAGCGGGGGGCTGGGAGAGCAGTACTTC
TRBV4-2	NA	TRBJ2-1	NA	CASSQGRNRELSEQFF	TGTGCCAGCAGCCAAGGGCGGAACCGGGAGCTTAGTGAGCAGTTCTTC
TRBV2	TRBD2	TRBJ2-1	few	CASSVTSGNSYNEQFF	TGTGCCAGCAGTGTAACTAGCGGGAATTCCTACAATGAGCAGTTCTTC
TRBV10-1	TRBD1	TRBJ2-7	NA	CASSESGTGPEQYF	TGCGCCAGCAGTGAGTCGGGGACAGGACCCGAGCAGTACTTC
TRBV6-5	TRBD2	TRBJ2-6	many	CASRRLAVNSGANVLTF	TGTGCCAGCAGGCGACTAGCGGTAAACTCTGGGGCCAACGTCCTGACTTTC
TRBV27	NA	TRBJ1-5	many	CASSLTRNQPQHF	TGTGCCAGCAGCCTGACAAGGAATCAGCCCCAGCATTTT
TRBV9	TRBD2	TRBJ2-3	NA	CASSVEGGSRTDTQYF	TGTGCCAGCAGCGTAGAGGGCGGGAGTAGGACAGATACGCAGTATTTT